A selection of T cell receptor beta chains follows, all from one sample in a study of T cell repertoires in cytomegalovirus infection. No cognate antigen is known for these TCRs. From the reads, TCRdb called clonotypes with MiXCR, one entry per CDR3 protein. This table has roughly 34,000 distinct CDR3 sequences, about 50% appearing once. The sequencing here drew on CD8+ T cells from cultured PBMCs, taken from culture after CMV antigen stimulation. Every receptor here comes from a human donor in good health (CMV status not recorded). Some clones in this sample may be carry-over from other donors' samples. CDR3s include the opening cysteine and the closing phenylalanine or tryptophan. The D gene is left open where the match is weak. A row's size may be missing; if present it is once, few, many or a size class.

v_call,clone_size,j_call,d_call,cdr3_aa,cdr3_nt
TRBV12-3/TRBV12-4,once,TRBJ1-1,-,CASSLVAGRTEAFF,TGTGCCAGCAGTTTAGTGGCAGGGAGGACTGAAGCTTTCTTT
TRBV6-1,-,TRBJ2-5,-,CASSYVTSSGETQYF,TGTGCCAGCAGTTATGTAACCTCAAGCGGGGAGACCCAGTACTTC
TRBV2,-,TRBJ2-5,-,CASRSRGNQETQYF,TGTGCCAGCAGGTCCCGGGGGAACCAAGAGACCCAGTACTTC
TRBV28,-,TRBJ2-7,TRBD1,CASSFRDSYPGPLSYEQYF,TGTGCCAGCAGTTTCCGGGACAGCTACCCCGGGCCTCTCTCCTACGAGCAGTACTTC
TRBV7-2,few,TRBJ2-1,TRBD2,CASSLNSAGAPNEQFF,TGTGCCAGCAGCTTAAATTCGGCGGGAGCACCCAATGAGCAGTTCTTC
TRBV6-6,-,TRBJ1-1,-,CASLLGGFSEAFF,TGTGCCAGCCTCCTGGGGGGGTTCTCTGAAGCTTTCTTT
TRBV12-5,-,TRBJ2-3,-,CASGPELEDTQYF,TGTGCTAGTGGTCCCGAACTAGAGGATACGCAGTATTTT
TRBV6-1,-,TRBJ1-5,-,CASSQRRTIQPQHF,TGTGCCAGCAGTCAACGTAGGACAATCCAGCCCCAGCATTTT
TRBV6-1,few,TRBJ2-5,-,CASKRIEGPIQETQYF,TGTGCCAGCAAGAGGATCGAGGGACCCATCCAAGAGACCCAGTACTTC
TRBV7-9,few,TRBJ1-1,-,CASSPTANTEAFF,TGTGCCAGCAGCCCGACAGCGAACACTGAAGCTTTCTTT
TRBV6-1,few,TRBJ1-2,-,CATSAWDLYGYTF,TGTGCCACTTCAGCCTGGGATCTCTATGGCTACACCTTC
TRBV7-3,few,TRBJ2-5,TRBD1,CASSLRQGIEETQYF,TGTGCCAGCAGCCTAAGACAGGGGATAGAAGAGACCCAGTACTTC
TRBV7-4,-,TRBJ2-4,-,CATWSSAKNIQYF,TGTGCCACGTGGAGCTCGGCAAAAAACATTCAGTACTTC